Following are 21 T cell receptor beta chains from one sample sequenced in a study of blood T cell repertoires in COVID-19. Assay used: immunoSEQ multiplex PCR; TCRdb lists only in-frame clones, some missing. Of about 200,000 clones in the sample, 70% to 90% were seen once. The source material was peripheral blood. These receptors came from a woman in her fifties or sixties with acute or convalescent COVID-19.

V gene TRBV30 combines with J gene TRBJ2-3, with D hard to call. The CDR3 is 13 amino acids. CDR1 and CDR2 from the germline V gene are GTSNPN and SVGIG (reference sequence). V shed 1 base and J shed 2 bases, with 7 bases lying between them. The CDR3 is CAWSGASTDTQYF. The CDR3 nucleotides read TGTGCCTGGAGTGGAGCTTCCACAGATACGCAGTATTTT.

The chain recombines TRBV11-2 with TRBJ2-7; the D is unclear. Germline assignment: CDR1 SGHAT and CDR2 FQNNGV. CDR3 length equals 15 residues. Between the trimmed V and J ends, which lost 2 bases and 4 bases, there was a span of 15 bases. The chain's CDR3 is CASSLLSTSQYEQYF. The CDR3 DNA reads TGTGCCAGCAGCTTACTCTCCACATCCCAGTACGAGCAGTACTTC.

The chain joins TRBV10-2 to TRBJ1-4; D unresolved. Germline V gene lookup returns CDR1 WSHSY and CDR2 SAAADI. This CDR3 is built from 15 residues. Trimming removed 3 bases at V and 7 bases at J, with 15 bases between. Here the CDR3 reads CASSEDTRFREKLFF. The CDR3 DNA reads as TGCGCCAGCAGTGAAGACACAAGGTTCCGTGAAAAACTGTTTTTT.

In its sample, this clone was seen a few times. This chain connects TRBV7-9 to TRBJ2-3; no clear D gene. Trimming took off 0 bases at V and 3 bases at J, with 10 bases between the two ends. CDR1 and CDR2 (germline): SEHNR, FQNEAQ (reference sequence). This CDR3 is built from 15 residues. The CDR3 coding sequence is TGTGCCAGCAGCTTAGCGAGGCCCCCGACAGATACGCAGTATTTT. Residues: CASSLARPPTDTQYF. Full variable domain (rest looked up from reference TRBV7-9 and TRBJ2-3): DTGVSQNPRHKITKRGQNVTFRCDPISEHNRLYWYRQTLGQGPEFLTYFQNEAQLEKSRLLSDRFSAERPKGSFSTLEIQRTEQGDSAMYLCASSLARPPTDTQYFGPGTRLTVL.

This clone turned up a few times. The rearrangement links TRBV9 to TRBJ2-1, with TRBD2 matching over 14 bases. Germline CDR1 reads SGDLS; CDR2 reads YYNGEE. Trimming cost V 4 bases and J 10 bases; bases outside gene matches: 7. The CDR3 is made up of 15 amino acids. CDR3 loop: CASSPRTSGGREQFF. Here the CDR3 DNA reads TGTGCCAGCAGCCCTCGGACTAGCGGGGGGAGGGAGCAGTTCTTC. The entire variable domain, with the rest obtained from reference TRBV9 and TRBJ2-1, is as follows: DSGVTQTPKHLITATGQRVTLRCSPRSGDLSVYWYQQSLDQGLQFLIQYYNGEERAKGNILERFSAQQFPDLHSELNLSSLELGDSALYFCASSPRTSGGREQFFGPGTRLTVL.

Remarks on this clone: The missing conserved phenylalanine or tryptophan at the end of this CDR3 makes a read error likely. The V gene is TRBV10-2, the J gene TRBJ1-6; 11 bases align to TRBD1. This CDR3 has 16 residues. Germline assignment: CDR1 WSHSY and CDR2 SAAADI. Trimming took 6 bases from V and 7 from J; bases not matched to a gene: 8. The CDR3 loop is CASRIGQGAWNSPLHL. The CDR3 DNA reads TGCGCCAGCAGGATAGGACAGGGGGCGTGGAATTCACCCCTCCACCTT.

The chain recombines TRBV7-8 with TRBJ2-7; 9 bases align to TRBD2. Trimming cost V 5 bases and J 2 bases; bases outside gene matches: 7. The CDR3 is 15 residues long. CDR1 and CDR2 (germline): SGHVS, FQNEAQ. The chain's CDR3 is CASSTQRGVPYEQYF. For the CDR3, the DNA is TGTGCCAGCAGCACCCAGCGGGGGGTCCCCTACGAGCAGTACTTC.

The J gene is TRBJ2-2, the V gene TRBV2; D perhaps matches TRBD2 (5 bases). CDR1 is SNHLY, CDR2 FYNNEI, per germline. The CDR3 is 15 residues long. V was cut by 6 bases and J by 3 bases, with 14 bases left in between. CDR3 amino acids: CASRRLRGYTGELFF. DNA for the CDR3: TGTGCCAGCAGGAGGCTGCGAGGGTACACCGGGGAGCTGTTTTTT. Using reference TRBV2 and TRBJ2-2 for the parts outside the CDR3, the full variable domain is EPEVTQTPSHQVTQMGQEVILRCVPISNHLYFYWYRQILGQKVEFLVSFYNNEISEKSEIFDDQFSVERPDGSNFTLKIRSTKLEDSAMYFCASRRLRGYTGELFFGEGSRLTVL.

The J gene is TRBJ2-1, the V gene TRBV5-4; no clear D. Germline V lookup: CDR1 SGHNT, CDR2 YYREEE (reference sequence). Between the trimmed V and J ends, which lost 2 bases and 0 bases, there was a span of 9 bases. CDR3 size: 15 residues. CDR3 in amino acids: CASSFSVSSYNEQFF. The CDR3 DNA follows: TGTGCCAGCAGCTTTTCGGTAAGCTCCTACAATGAGCAGTTCTTC.

This clone was seen just once. The V gene is TRBV27, the J gene TRBJ2-1, with 8 bases aligning to TRBD1. This CDR3 has 15 residues. J gave up 6 bases and V 6 bases, and 10 bases lay outside the gene matches. CDR1 MNHEY and CDR2 SMNVEV come from the germline V gene (reference sequence). CDR3 nucleotide sequence: TGTGCCAGCAGCCCTACAGGGGGGAGCCCCAATGAGCAGTTCTTC. Protein: CASSPTGGSPNEQFF.

The chain has TRBV19 and TRBJ1-5; D is undetermined. Trimming cost V 7 bases and J 4 bases, with 14 bases left between them. CDR3 length equals 14 residues. In germline, CDR1 is LNHDA, CDR2 SQIVND (reference sequence). CDR3 protein: CASTQGTVNQPQHF. CDR3 coding DNA: TGTGCCAGTACTCAAGGCACAGTAAATCAGCCCCAGCATTTT.

V and J are TRBV6-5 and TRBJ1-4, with no clear D. Germline lookup yields CDR1 MNHEY and CDR2 SVGAGI. The CDR3 has 14 amino acids. V was cut by 6 bases and J by 8 bases, with 16 bases left in between. This CDR3 reads CASRADLLEEKLFF. The CDR3, as DNA: TGTGCCAGCAGGGCGGACTTACTTGAAGAAAAACTGTTTTTT.

This clone was recorded a few times. The chain employs TRBV29-1 and TRBJ1-3, with 7 bases that match TRBD1. Trimming took 5 bases from V and 8 from J; bases not matched to a gene: 6. Germline CDR1 SQVTM, CDR2 ANQGSEA. The CDR3 runs 12 residues. In DNA form, the CDR3 reads TGCAGCGTTAAGGGGGCTGGGGACACCATATATTTT. Amino acid sequence: CSVKGAGDTIYF.

The CDR3 loop reads CASSSILGAEQYF. The CDR3 bases are TGTGCCAGCAGCTCGATTCTAGGAGCCGAGCAGTACTTC. V gene TRBV11-2 combines with J gene TRBJ2-7, with D hard to call. CDR1 is SGHAT and CDR2 is FQNNGV in the germline V gene. The V end lost 4 bases, the J end lost 6 bases, and 13 bases lay between the germline ends. The CDR3 runs 13 residues.

This clone occurred once. This CDR3 is also generated by other DNA sequences in the sample. The rearrangement links TRBV6-5 to TRBJ2-7; possibly TRBD2 for D (6 bases). There are 14 residues in the CDR3. CDR1 and CDR2 (germline): MNHEY, SVGAGI. V lost 2 bases, J lost 0 bases, and 8 bases lay in between. CDR3 nucleotides: TGTGCCAGCAGTTACCGTAGCGGCTCCTACGAGCAGTACTTC. Translation gives CASSYRSGSYEQYF.

V is TRBV5-1 and J is TRBJ2-7; a possible D gene is TRBD1 (5 bases). This CDR3 comprises 14 residues. V was cut by 2 bases and J by 1 base, with 10 bases left in between. CDR1 is SGHRS and CDR2 is YFSETQ in the germline V gene. This chain's CDR3 is CASSLAGISYEQYF. In DNA, the CDR3 is TGCGCCAGCAGCTTAGCAGGGATATCCTACGAGCAGTACTTC.

This sequence joins TRBV30 and TRBJ2-7; a possible D gene is TRBD2 (6 bases). V dropped 3 bases and J dropped 5 bases, with 11 bases sitting between them. Germline lookup yields CDR1 GTSNPN and CDR2 SVGIG (reference sequence). There are 12 residues in the CDR3. CDR3 sequence: CAWSPSGDEQYF. The CDR3 DNA reads TGTGCCTGGAGCCCCTCGGGGGACGAGCAGTACTTC.

This clone showed up just once. This sequence joins TRBV6-5 and TRBJ1-3, with TRBD1 as a possible D gene (5 bases). Per the germline V gene, CDR1 is MNHEY and CDR2 is SVGAGI. This CDR3 contains 16 residues. Trimming removed 4 bases at V and 4 bases at J, with 17 bases between. The CDR3 sequence: CASSWNRGGTGNTIYF. The CDR3 bases are TGTGCCAGCAGTTGGAATCGGGGGGGAACCGGAAACACCATATATTTT.

The gene calls are TRBV19 and TRBJ1-2; maybe TRBD1 (6 bases). The CDR3 sequence is 14 residues long. V lost 2 bases, J lost 2 bases, and 9 bases lay in between. Germline values: CDR1 LNHDA, CDR2 SQIVND (reference sequence). CDR3 DNA sequence: TGTGCCAGTAGTATATGGGGGGGCAACTATGGCTACACCTTC. Protein: CASSIWGGNYGYTF.

V and J are TRBV12-3 or TRBV12-4 and TRBJ1-1; TRBD1 might be the D (5 bases). V lost 9 bases to trimming and J lost 1 base, with 12 bases between them. The CDR3 is 13 residues long. The CDR3 region is CASRRGWNTEAFF. The CDR3 nucleotides read TGTGCCAGTCGGAGGGGATGGAACACTGAAGCTTTCTTT.

The J gene is TRBJ2-5, the V gene TRBV24-1; tentatively, D is TRBD1 (6 bases). V was clipped by 10 bases and J by 3 bases, with 8 bases between them. Germline assignment: CDR1 KGHDR and CDR2 SFDVKD. The CDR3 extends over 11 amino acids. CDR3 sequence reads: CATGDKETQYF. CDR3 in DNA: TGTGCCACTGGGGACAAAGAGACCCAGTACTTC.